The clone carrying this TCR beta chain was picked up a small number of times. Its target is not known. TCRdb itself ran the reads through MiXCR, one entry per CDR3 protein. The sample yields just under 550,000 distinct CDR3 sequences, more than 20% seen once. These data come from a study of T cell repertoires in cytomegalovirus infection. Study-wide background: Public TCR beta signature analysis indicated the presence of both CMV infection and matching HLA type.

General study results and limits: Adding up the frequency of public TCR beta families identified people who carried CMV plus the relevant HLA. Clonotype analysis showed dominance of the ex vivo response by HLA-C-restricted CMV-specific TCR beta clonotypes.

The specimen sequenced was PBMCs. The TCR comes from a human donor in good health (CMV status not recorded). Some clones in this sample may be carry-over from other donors' samples.

The CDR3 nucleotides read TGTGCCAGCAGCCATAGACAGGATGGCTACACCTTC. Protein product: CASSHRQDGYTF. The chain is built from TRBV11-2 and TRBJ1-2, with a weak D call TRBD1 (6 bases). Trimming removed 5 bases from V and 6 bases from J, with 10 bases in between. Germline values: CDR1 SGHAT, CDR2 FQNNGV. The length of the CDR3 is 12 residues.